The TCR beta chain under discussion was sequenced for a study of blood T cell repertoires in COVID-19. Whole-study context: Sites across the United States, Italy and Spain contributed samples from acute and convalescent COVID-19. T cells, B-cell-depleted T cells, or PBMCs provided the cDNA or gDNA that served as material.

Clones were sequenced by immunoSEQ multiplex PCR, and TCRdb holds only the in-frame ones, with some missing. The table has roughly 34,000 clones, roughly 87% seen once; the top ten hold roughly 19%. The germline V gene has CDR1 SGDLS and CDR2 YYNGEE. V was pared by 3 bases and J by 4 bases, with 12 bases of the junction left unmatched. The CDR3 loop spans 16 amino acids. In its sample, this clone was seen once. The sample taken for sequencing was peripheral blood. The source of this sequence is a man aged 80 or over with acute or convalescent COVID-19. The V call is TRBV9, the J call TRBJ1-2, with TRBD1 matching 7 bases. The DNA of the CDR3 is TGTGCCAGCAGCGCGTCCCCGGGAAAGGGGGCCTATGGCTACACCTTC. It yields the protein CASSASPGKGAYGYTF. Supplemented by reference TRBV9 and TRBJ1-2, the full variable domain reads DSGVTQTPKHLITATGQRVTLRCSPRSGDLSVYWYQQSLDQGLQFLIQYYNGEERAKGNILERFSAQQFPDLHSELNLSSLELGDSALYFCASSASPGKGAYGYTFGSGTRLTVV.